This record covers a single T cell receptor (beta chain). Its matching antigen is unknown. TCRdb keeps only in-frame clones here, not all; method: immunoSEQ multiplex PCR. The sample has around 94,000 clones; about 88% are singletons. These data originate in a study of T cell responses to AZD1222 COVID-19 vaccine. In the study overall: The analysis combined second doses at about 4 or about 12 weeks.

Study-level findings and limits: Only after the peak T cell response were repertoires sampled. Recipients of AZD1222 seropositive at baseline numbered only 6 or 7. Among spike-specific TCRs, nearly half reportedly target unmutated variant regions.

This clonotype originated in an adult in good health. The sample here was peripheral blood, taken on day 0 of AZD1222 vaccination.

CDR3 loop: CARSCSVPRSGNTIYF. The CDR3 nucleotides are TGTGCCAGAAGCTGTTCTGTCCCTCGCTCTGGAAACACCATATATTTT. This sequence joins TRBV5-3 and TRBJ1-3, with D uncertain. TRBV5-3 is known as an ORF, though its function is uncertain. The CDR3 runs 16 residues. Trimming pared 3 bases from V and 0 bases from J, leaving 13 bases between.